This TCR beta chain came from a study of T cell repertoires in cytomegalovirus infection. Study as a whole: An indication of both CMV infection and matching HLA type came from public TCR beta signatures.

This clonotype is a singleton in its sample. Its matching antigen is unknown. Trimming took 7 bases from V and 0 from J, leaving 14 bases between them. Germline assignment: CDR1 SNHLY and CDR2 FYNNEI. The CDR3 is made up of 15 amino acids. A single record per CDR3 protein comes from TCRdb applying MiXCR to the reads. This sample has approximately 730,000 distinct CDR3 sequences, with about 27% found just once. This chain uses TRBV2 with TRBJ2-3; no reliable D call. The TCR was taken from a human donor in good health (CMV status not recorded). Some clones in this sample may be carry-over from other donors' samples. The sample here was cultured CD8+ T cells from PBMCs, taken from culture after CMV antigen stimulation. The DNA of the CDR3 is TGTGCCAGCAAAGTTTCAGCGACTAGCACAGATACGCAGTATTTT. Amino acid sequence: CASKVSATSTDTQYF.